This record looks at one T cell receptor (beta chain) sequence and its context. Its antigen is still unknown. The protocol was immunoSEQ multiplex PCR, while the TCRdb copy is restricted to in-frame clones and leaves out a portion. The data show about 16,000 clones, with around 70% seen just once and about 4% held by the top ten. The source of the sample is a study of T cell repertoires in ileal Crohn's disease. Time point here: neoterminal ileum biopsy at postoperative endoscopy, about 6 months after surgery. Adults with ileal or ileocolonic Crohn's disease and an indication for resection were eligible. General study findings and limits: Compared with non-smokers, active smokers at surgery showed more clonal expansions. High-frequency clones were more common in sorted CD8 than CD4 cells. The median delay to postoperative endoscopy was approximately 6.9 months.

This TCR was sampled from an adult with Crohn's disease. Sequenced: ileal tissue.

The CDR3: CACEAGYTF. The CDR3 region has the DNA TGTGCCTGTGAGGCTGGCTACACCTTC. The chain carries TRBV30 and TRBJ1-2; D call uncertain. Germline V gene lookup returns CDR1 GTSNPN and CDR2 SVGIG (reference sequence). Trimming pared 6 bases from V and 7 bases from J, leaving 6 bases between. The CDR3 has 9 residues.